This T cell receptor beta chain was obtained from a study of breast tumors, draining lymph nodes, adjacent tissues. Study-wide results and limits: Data only fit, rather than demonstrated, lymph node origin of most tumor T cells. Compared with basal-like, luminal-like tumors shared significantly more repertoire with nontumor tissue. Most tumor T cells seemingly derive from lymph node, then expand in tumor. Tumor TCR diversity was below lymph nodes but above nontumor tissue.

The CDR3 is 16 amino acids. Germline assignment: CDR1 MNHGY and CDR2 SVAAGI. Trimming stripped 5 bases from V and 1 base from J, with 18 bases between. This clonotype was counted at least ten times. The antigen is not known. Breast cancer patients provided tissue from their axillary draining lymph nodes. TCRdb analysed the multiplex PCR reads with MiXCR anew, one entry per CDR3 protein. Of about 140,000 distinct CDR3 sequences in the sample, about 33% were seen once. This rearrangement joins TRBV6-9 to TRBJ2-7; TRBD2 might be the D (5 bases). The sequence was obtained from a female donor with breast cancer. Some clones in this sample may be carry-over from other donors' samples. Specimen: axillary lymph node tissue. The CDR3 sequence: CASSAPRGPKSYEQYV. In DNA form, the CDR3 reads TGTGCCAGCAGTGCCCCCCGCGGGCCCAAATCCTACGAGCAGTACGTC.